Following are 24 T cell receptor beta chains from one sample sequenced in a study of blood T cell repertoires in COVID-19. TCRdb's table, derived via immunoSEQ multiplex PCR, lists solely in-frame clones and lacks some. The table has some 170,000 clones, around 81% seen once. Sequenced: peripheral blood. These receptors were collected from a man between 60 and 75 years old with active or convalescent COVID-19.

V gene TRBV3-1 (or the pseudogene TRBV3-2) combines with J gene TRBJ1-5; 8 positions match TRBD1. Germline CDR1 reads LGHDT; CDR2 reads YNNKEL (reference sequence). J lost 0 bases, V lost 1 base, and 2 bases had no gene match. This CDR3 region has 16 residues. DNA of the CDR3: TGTGCCAGCAGCCAAGCAGGGGGCTATAGCAATCAGCCCCAGCATTTT. Residues: CASSQAGGYSNQPQHF.

J is TRBJ1-4 and V is TRBV3-1 (or the pseudogene TRBV3-2); D may be TRBD1 (6 bases). The V gene's germline CDR1 is LGHDT and CDR2 YNNKEL (reference sequence). CDR3 size: 14 residues. V dropped 4 bases and J dropped 5 bases, with 11 bases sitting between them. CDR3 in DNA: TGTGCCAGCAGCCTTGGACAGAACAATGAAAAACTGTTTTTT. This codes for CASSLGQNNEKLFF.

The table lists this clone with a few counts. The rearrangement links TRBV6-2 or TRBV6-3 to TRBJ1-1, with 9 bases lining up with TRBD1. The CDR3 totals 15 residues. With 4 bases clipped from V and 10 bases from J, the junction kept 13 bases outside the gene matches. CDR1 and CDR2 from the germline V gene are MNHEY and SVGEGT. CDR3 in DNA: TGTGCCAGCAGTTTCCCTCTCGGGACAGGGAGGGGAGCTTTCTTT. Its translation: CASSFPLGTGRGAFF.

The chain is built from TRBV6-5 and TRBJ1-5; D gene unclear. The CDR3 covers 13 residues. V was clipped by 6 bases and J by 0 bases, with 6 bases between them. CDR1 is MNHEY and CDR2 is SVGAGI in the germline V gene. In DNA, the CDR3 is TGTGCCAGCAGGAGTTTTAGCAATCAGCCCCAGCATTTT. This gives the protein CASRSFSNQPQHF.

This chain links TRBV28 with TRBJ1-5; TRBD1 matches 7 bases. The J segment lost 6 bases and the V segment lost 3 bases, leaving 8 bases of the junction unmatched. Germline V gene sequence: CDR1 MDHEN, CDR2 SYDVKM. CDR3 length: 15 residues. As DNA, the CDR3 is TGTGCCAGCAGTTTTGGTTCAGGGGGTGGTCAGCCCCAGCATTTT. Translated: CASSFGSGGGQPQHF.

The genes are TRBV19 and TRBJ1-2; TRBD1 matches at 8 bases. The CDR3 runs 13 residues. Germline V lookup: CDR1 LNHDA, CDR2 SQIVND (reference sequence). V was clipped by 5 bases and J by 8 bases; unmatched bases: 7. In DNA, the CDR3 is TGTGCCAGTAGTGGAATCAGGGGGCGGGGCTACACCTTC. Amino acid sequence: CASSGIRGRGYTF. The complete variable domain, with remaining parts taken from reference TRBV19 and TRBJ1-2, reads DGGITQSPKYLFRKEGQNVTLSCEQNLNHDAMYWYRQDPGQGLRLIYYSQIVNDFQKGDIAEGYSVSREKKESFPLTVTSAQKNPTAFYLCASSGIRGRGYTFGSGTRLTVV.

The J gene is TRBJ2-7, the V gene TRBV2; D is perhaps TRBD1 (6 bases). Germline loops: CDR1 SNHLY, CDR2 FYNNEI. With 4 bases removed from V and 2 bases from J, the gap between germline ends came to 9 bases. There are 13 residues in the CDR3. The DNA for the CDR3 is TGTGCCAGCAGTGCCGACAGGCCCTACGAGCAGTACTTC. Translated, it gives CASSADRPYEQYF.

The CDR3, as DNA: TGTGCCAGCAGCGGGGGTGGTCTGGGCAATCAGCCCCAGCATTTT. Protein: CASSGGGLGNQPQHF. The rearrangement joins TRBV6-5 to TRBJ1-5; TRBD1 might be the D (5 bases). The V and J ends lost 6 bases and 2 bases respectively, with 14 bases between them. Germline V gene sequence: CDR1 MNHEY, CDR2 SVGAGI. This CDR3 has 15 amino acids.

The CDR3, as DNA: TGTGCCAGCAGCCAGACAGGGCCCACCGGGGAGCTGTTTTTT. Its translation is CASSQTGPTGELFF. The chain couples TRBV7-2 to TRBJ2-2; 7 bases are a match to TRBD1. Trimming removed 5 bases from V and 4 bases from J; junction bases left unmatched: 4. The CDR3 contains 14 residues. Looked up from germline, CDR1 is SGHTA and CDR2 is FQGNSA. The full variable domain, rest sourced from reference TRBV7-2 and TRBJ2-2, is GAGVSQSPSNKVTEKGKDVELRCDPISGHTALYWYRQSLGQGLEFLIYFQGNSAPDKSGLPSDRFSAERTGGSVSTLTIQRTQQEDSAVYLCASSQTGPTGELFFGEGSRLTVL.

This sequence joins TRBV27 and TRBJ2-7; 15 positions agree with TRBD2. Looked up from germline, CDR1 is MNHEY and CDR2 is SMNVEV (reference sequence). This CDR3 contains 17 residues. The J segment lost 1 base and the V segment lost 8 bases, leaving 9 bases of the junction unmatched. The CDR3 loop reads CASRTPGLAGGSYEQYF. The DNA for the CDR3 is TGTGCCAGCCGAACCCCGGGACTAGCGGGAGGTTCCTACGAGCAGTACTTC.

This clone was picked up a small number of times. This CDR3 is CASSPDIGNQPQHF. DNA of the CDR3: TGTGCCAGCTCACCCGACATAGGCAATCAGCCCCAGCATTTT. This sequence joins TRBV18 and TRBJ1-5; D gene uncertain. This CDR3 contains 14 residues. V was trimmed by 3 bases and J by 2 bases, leaving 8 bases between them. CDR1 is KGHSH and CDR2 is LQKENI in the germline V gene.

The rearrangement uses TRBV15 and TRBJ1-3; possibly TRBD1 for D (5 bases). Trimming shortened V by 4 bases and J by 4 bases, and 11 bases separated the two germline ends. The CDR3 loop spans 14 amino acids. In germline, CDR1 is LNHNV, CDR2 YYDKDF (reference sequence). The CDR3 loop is CATSKDSSGNTIYF. The CDR3 DNA reads TGTGCCACCAGCAAAGACAGTTCCGGAAACACCATATATTTT.

This rearrangement joins TRBV5-3 to TRBJ1-1; TRBD1 agrees at 9 bases. TRBV5-3 is filed as an ORF, its function uncertain. Trimming removed 0 bases from V and 2 bases from J; junction bases left unmatched: 2. The CDR3 consists of 15 residues. Here the CDR3 DNA reads TGTGCCAGAAGCTTGGGGGGACAGGGAAACACTGAAGCTTTCTTT. It specifies CARSLGGQGNTEAFF.

This clone was observed a few times. The chain carries TRBV5-1 and TRBJ2-3; 8 bases fit TRBD2. This CDR3 has 16 amino acids. The germline CDR1 and CDR2 sequences are SGHRS and YFSETQ. After removal of 4 bases from V and 2 bases from J, the junction contained 9 bases not matched to a gene. The CDR3 nucleotides read TGCGCCAGCAGCCGCGGTGCGGGGGGACACACAGATACGCAGTATTTT. This translates into CASSRGAGGHTDTQYF.

The chain carries TRBV5-1 and TRBJ2-1; D is perhaps TRBD1 (6 bases). The germline V gene has CDR1 SGHRS and CDR2 YFSETQ. V gave up 1 base and J gave up 2 bases, with 13 bases separating them. The CDR3 has 16 residues. For the CDR3, the DNA is TGCGCCAGCAGCTTGACATACGGGACAACCTACAATGAGCAGTTCTTC. It is translated as CASSLTYGTTYNEQFF. Drawing the rest from reference TRBV5-1 and TRBJ2-1, the complete variable domain is KAGVTQTPRYLIKTRGQQVTLSCSPISGHRSVSWYQQTPGQGLQFLFEYFSETQRNKGNFPGRFSGRQFSNSRSEMNVSTLELGDSALYLCASSLTYGTTYNEQFFGPGTRLTVL.

The rearrangement uses TRBV27 and TRBJ2-7; tentatively, D is TRBD1 (7 bases). Germline assignment: CDR1 MNHEY and CDR2 SMNVEV (reference sequence). Trimming removed 6 bases at V and 3 bases at J, with 21 bases between. The CDR3 is 16 amino acids. This CDR3 is CASSPLDREVNYEQYF. In DNA, the CDR3 is TGTGCCAGCAGCCCCCTAGACAGGGAGGTGAACTACGAGCAGTACTTC.

In regard to this clone: A much larger clone lies a single base off, so this may be a read error. V gene TRBV12-3 or TRBV12-4 combines with J gene TRBJ1-2; D may be TRBD1 (6 bases). The CDR3 spans 13 residues. Trimming pared 5 bases from V and 2 bases from J, leaving 9 bases between. Here the CDR3 DNA reads TGTGCCAGCAGTCTTCAGGGGAACTATGGCTACACCTTC. The encoded protein is CASSLQGNYGYTF.

The chain uses TRBV6-5 and TRBJ2-5; TRBD2 might be the D (5 bases). The CDR3 spans 13 residues. CDR1 and CDR2 (germline): MNHEY, SVGAGI. Trimming took 6 bases from V and 5 from J, leaving 13 bases between them. The CDR3: CASRRTAVETQYF. The CDR3 DNA sequence: TGTGCCAGCAGACGAACAGCGGTGGAGACCCAGTACTTC.

The V call is TRBV19, the J call TRBJ2-3, with 9 bases matching TRBD1. The length of the CDR3 is 14 residues. V was pared by 6 bases and J by 1 base, with 2 bases of the junction left unmatched. Germline CDR1 reads LNHDA; CDR2 reads SQIVND (reference sequence). CDR3 region: CASSRTGGTDTQYF. CDR3 DNA: TGTGCCAGTAGCAGGACAGGGGGCACAGATACGCAGTATTTT.

The chain links TRBV7-6 to TRBJ1-2; weak D call: TRBD1 (6 bases). The CDR3 covers 16 residues. V lost 0 bases to trimming and J lost 4 bases, with 15 bases between them. Germline loops: CDR1 SGHVS, CDR2 FNYEAQ. Written as DNA, the CDR3 is TGTGCCAGCAGCTTAGCGGGCGGGGGCGCGGGCTATGGCTACACCTTC. This codes for CASSLAGGGAGYGYTF.

The rearrangement joins TRBV29-1 to TRBJ1-2; D is ambiguous. This CDR3 is 12 amino acids long. V lost 6 bases and J 8 bases, leaving 16 bases between the germline ends. The germline gives CDR1 SQVTM, CDR2 ANQGSEA. CDR3 coding DNA: TGCAGCGTAGAGCCGGGGAACGACGGCTACACCTTC. Its translation: CSVEPGNDGYTF.

This chain links TRBV10-2 with TRBJ1-6; weak D call: TRBD1 (5 bases). Trimming left V 6 bases short and J 11 bases short, with 14 bases between. Germline lookup yields CDR1 WSHSY and CDR2 SAAADI. This CDR3 has 13 residues. The CDR3 DNA follows: TGCGCCAGCAGGGATCAGGGAGGGGCACCCCTCCACTTT. It yields the protein CASRDQGGAPLHF.

This rearrangement joins TRBV6-5 to TRBJ1-1, with TRBD1 as a possible D gene (6 bases). The germline CDR1 and CDR2 sequences are MNHEY and SVGAGI. The CDR3 runs 16 residues. V lost 0 bases, J lost 2 bases, and 13 bases lay in between. Written as DNA, the CDR3 is TGTGCCAGCAGTTACTCCAGGGGACTACTTAACACTGAAGCTTTCTTT. As protein: CASSYSRGLLNTEAFF.

The V and J genes are TRBV6-5 and TRBJ1-5, with 7 bases identical to TRBD1. This CDR3 is built from 15 residues. In germline, CDR1 is MNHEY, CDR2 SVGAGI. Losses at the gene ends were 6 bases for V and 1 base for J; bases not matched to a gene: 6. CDR3 in amino acids: CASRVTGMSNQPQHF. DNA for the CDR3: TGTGCCAGCAGGGTGACAGGGATGAGCAATCAGCCCCAGCATTTT.